This T cell receptor (beta chain) was recovered during a study of beta chain features in type 1 diabetes listed by TCRdb under 2018. As for the study more broadly: No differences in mean age, gender distribution, total cell number or subset yield were found between patients and healthy donors. The study compared the TCRB repertoires of sorted circulating CD4+ T cell subsets in recently diagnosed type 1 diabetes patients with those in matched healthy donors. Naive and central memory subsets were obtained from all 30 or so donors, but regulatory and stem cell-like memory subsets were isolated from only 8 patients and roughly eight healthy donors. A total of approximately 110,000,000 sorted cells were examined across all samples, and a strong correlation was observed between cell number per subset and RNA yield.

The entire amount of isolated RNA was reverse transcribed using the High Capacity cDNA Reverse Transcription Kit, so the sequenced TCRB transcripts were expressed ones. Deep immunoSEQ sequencing was applied to naive, central memory and regulatory T cell samples, giving an average of about 3.7 million total reads per sample. Sorted cells were lysed in RLT buffer, and RNA was extracted using DNase-treated RNeasy Micro or Mini kits according to cell number. Each cell subset was processed on its own to prevent cross-contamination, while patient and healthy donor samples were processed together. The immunoSEQ multiplex PCR was used to amplify TCRB sequences from cDNA, generating 87-bp fragments that spanned the CDR3 region. Sequencing of the amplicons was done on the Illumina HiSeq platform. For the original study's pipeline: Synthetic template baselines were used to correct PCR bias computationally, reads within Hamming distance 2 were collapsed together, and singletons that could not be merged were discarded. Reads were aligned against IMGT to assign V, D and J genes, CDR3 length and insertions or deletions at six rearrangement sites. Within each subset, clonotype counts were normalized to the number of sorted cells before true diversity and Gini coefficients were calculated with the tcR R package. The overlap coefficient, calculated on TCRB nucleotide sequences, was used to measure repertoire sharing. TCRdb re-hosts the immuneACCESS table, in-frame sequences only. Its copies lack some clones; in the studies checked, an unresolved V gene accounts for under half of them, and the cause for the rest is not known. That table supplies the V and J calls and clone size; D and trimming were determined from the DNA. The table for this sample lists 250,000 to 300,000 clones; 8% of them were counted only once. The top ten hold approximately 1% of the sample.

Each donor gave one peripheral blood draw, averaging roughly 120 mL, which was collected into heparinised tubes. A BD FACSAria II was used to sort naive, central memory, regulatory and stem cell-like memory CD4+ T cells with a panel that included CD45RO, CCR7, CD25, CD127, CD95 and CD27. A purity above 95% was achieved for all sorted populations. PBMCs were isolated immediately by Lymphoprep density gradient centrifugation and stained directly without culture. To minimize batch effects, samples were stained and sorted in pairs, one healthy donor with one patient per experiment. In this sample, this clone turned up a few times. Its antigen target is currently unknown. The record has no base qualities; no much larger clone is one base away. Trimming at the junction amounts to 10 bases on V and 7 bases on J, and the germline ends lie 11 bases apart. CDR3 length: 12 amino acids, cysteine to phenylalanine. CDR3 DNA only is kept here, 36 bases in frame from base 1. CDR1 is given as SGHTA and CDR2 as FQGNSA, both from the germline V gene.

Findings and caveats that apply to the study as a whole: Only small numbers of individuals were included in the HLA sub-analyses, which left unresolved whether HLA type had any influence on TCRB rearrangement. Naive, central memory and regulatory TCRB repertoires appeared more similar among patients than among healthy donors. PCR may preferentially amplify shorter templates, but because patient and control samples were amplified and corrected together, any resulting skew would affect both groups equally. Because cDNA rather than genomic DNA was sequenced, highly expressing activated cells could have been over-represented, although no difference in activation and CD3 levels was found between groups. Patients with type 1 diabetes made fewer insertions and deleted more nucleotides at VDJ recombination sites, implying thymic rearrangement abnormalities. In all four CD4+ subsets, TCRB CDR3 length was moderately but significantly shorter in type 1 diabetes patients.

The sequencing sample was made of central memory CD4+ T cells from blood. This receptor chain uses TRBV7-2 and TRBJ1-6, and the D gene may be TRBD1, 5 bases matching. This receptor was identified in a woman aged 18 to 35 in good health. CDR3 sequence: CATARGNSPLHF. The base sequence is TGTGCCACCGCGAGGGGAAATTCACCCCTCCACTTT.